This is a list of T cell receptor beta chains from one sample in a study of CD8 T cells in Susac syndrome. Using its own MiXCR run on the immunoSEQ multiplex PCR reads, TCRdb lists one record per CDR3 protein. The table records 51,000 or so distinct CDR3 sequences, approximately 94% of them present only once. Input material: CD8+ T cells from PBMCs. The receptors originated from a human donor in good health. Each CDR3 is given with its conserved first and last residue. D genes are given only for firm matches. Size tells how often a clone was seen (once, few, many) or the class of an expanded clone, and some rows leave it out.

size: -; J: TRBJ2-5; V: TRBV18; D: -; DNA: TGTGCCAGCTCACTCCCCAGTTGCTTC; CDR3: CASSLPSCF
size: -; J: TRBJ2-7; V: TRBV12-3/TRBV12-4; D: TRBD2; DNA: TGTGCCAGCCACCTAGCGGGAGGGGGACGCGAGCAGTACTTC; CDR3: CASHLAGGGREQYF
size: once; J: TRBJ1-2; V: TRBV28; D: -; DNA: TGTGCCAGCAGTTCACAGACAGATAACTATGGCTACACCTTC; CDR3: CASSSQTDNYGYTF
size: -; J: TRBJ2-7; V: TRBV24-1; D: TRBD1; DNA: TGTGCCACCGGAATGGGACAGGTGGCCTACGAGCAGTACTTC; CDR3: CATGMGQVAYEQYF
size: few; J: TRBJ2-7; V: TRBV6-2/TRBV6-3; D: -; DNA: TGTGCCAGCAGTTTCACCTACGAGCAGTACTTC; CDR3: CASSFTYEQYF
size: -; J: TRBJ2-2; V: TRBV29-1; D: -; DNA: TGCAGCATGGGGGTGGGGGAGCTGTTTTTT; CDR3: CSMGVGELFF
size: -; J: TRBJ2-7; V: TRBV20-1; D: TRBD2; DNA: TGCAGTGCTTCCGGGACTAGCGGGATGCACGAGCAGTACTTC; CDR3: CSASGTSGMHEQYF
size: -; J: TRBJ2-7; V: TRBV29-1; D: TRBD1; DNA: TGCAGCGCCAGACAGGGGTTTTACGAGCAGTACTTC; CDR3: CSARQGFYEQYF
size: -; J: TRBJ2-5; V: TRBV6-6; D: -; DNA: TGTGCCAGCAGTTACCACCAACTAGAGACCCAGTACTTC; CDR3: CASSYHQLETQYF
size: -; J: TRBJ2-7; V: TRBV12-3/TRBV12-4; D: -; DNA: TGTGCCAGCAGTTTCGGGGGGCCAAACTACGAGCAGTACTTC; CDR3: CASSFGGPNYEQYF
size: -; J: TRBJ2-4; V: TRBV20-1; D: -; DNA: TGCAGTGCTAGCGGGGGTACCCGCAAAAACATTCAGTACTTC; CDR3: CSASGGTRKNIQYF
size: -; J: TRBJ2-5; V: TRBV5-1; D: -; DNA: TGCGCCAGCAGCACGGACTCGGAAGCTTTTTCTGAGTACTTC; CDR3: CASSTDSEAFSEYF
size: once; J: TRBJ1-1; V: TRBV27; D: -; DNA: TGTGCCAGCAGTCCACTCCTCACGGGCGGGAGCACTGAAGCTTTCTTT; CDR3: CASSPLLTGGSTEAFF
size: -; J: TRBJ2-3; V: TRBV27; D: -; DNA: TGTGCCAGCAGTTTATTGGGCGGCCCAGGCTCAGATACGCAGTATTTT; CDR3: CASSLLGGPGSDTQYF
size: -; J: TRBJ2-5; V: TRBV24-1; D: -; DNA: TGTGCCACCAGTGAGGACGCCTTGGGGACCCAGTACTTC; CDR3: CATSEDALGTQYF
size: -; J: TRBJ1-5; V: TRBV28; D: TRBD1; DNA: TGTGCCAGCAGTCCACAGGGGCCTTGGGGCAATCAGCCCCAGCATTTT; CDR3: CASSPQGPWGNQPQHF
size: -; J: TRBJ2-2; V: TRBV29-1; D: -; DNA: TGCAGCGGCTTAATAGCGGAAACGAACACCGGGGAGCTGTTTTTT; CDR3: CSGLIAETNTGELFF
size: -; J: TRBJ2-1; V: TRBV11-2; D: -; DNA: TGTGCCAGCAGCTTTTTCGGGACCTCTGAGGAGCAGTTCTTC; CDR3: CASSFFGTSEEQFF
size: once; J: TRBJ2-1; V: TRBV3-1; D: -; DNA: TGTGCCAGCAGCCAAGGGACTTCGACTGAGCAGTTCTTC; CDR3: CASSQGTSTEQFF
size: -; J: TRBJ1-2; V: TRBV9; D: TRBD1; DNA: TGTGCCAGCAGCTCCCCAGGGGGTATGGGAAGGGGCTACACCTTC; CDR3: CASSSPGGMGRGYTF
size: -; J: TRBJ1-1; V: TRBV29-1; D: -; DNA: TGCAGCGTTGAAGGTACGCGGATGAACACTGAAGCTTTCTTT; CDR3: CSVEGTRMNTEAFF
size: -; J: TRBJ2-1; V: TRBV3-1; D: TRBD1; DNA: TGTGCCAGCAGGGCACCCGGGACAGGGGGGCTCGATGAGCAGTTCTTC; CDR3: CASRAPGTGGLDEQFF
size: -; J: TRBJ2-7; V: TRBV7-9; D: TRBD1; DNA: TGTGCCAGCAGCCTCCGGGACAGTTCCTACGAGCAGTACTTC; CDR3: CASSLRDSSYEQYF
size: -; J: TRBJ2-1; V: TRBV29-1; D: -; DNA: TGCAGCGTCGATGGAGGGAGCTCCTACAATGAGCAGTTCTTC; CDR3: CSVDGGSSYNEQFF
size: -; J: TRBJ2-7; V: TRBV7-8; D: -; DNA: TGTGCCAGCAGCTTATCCCGATGGGAATCGGCCTACGAGCAGTACTTC; CDR3: CASSLSRWESAYEQYF
size: -; J: TRBJ2-7; V: TRBV29-1; D: -; DNA: TGCAGCGTTAGGACCGTCTCCTACGAGCGGTACTTC; CDR3: CSVRTVSYERYF
size: -; J: TRBJ2-1; V: TRBV19; D: TRBD1; DNA: TGTGCCAGTAGTATCGGGACAGGGTCGTACAATGAGCAGTTCTTC; CDR3: CASSIGTGSYNEQFF
size: few; J: TRBJ2-7; V: TRBV7-2; D: TRBD2; DNA: TGTGCCAGCAACCTAGCGGGAGGCGGGGAGCAGTACTTC; CDR3: CASNLAGGGEQYF
size: -; J: TRBJ2-7; V: TRBV4-2; D: -; DNA: TGTGCCAGCAGCCAAGATCCAGTTCAGGGGTTGAACGAGCAGTACTTC; CDR3: CASSQDPVQGLNEQYF
size: -; J: TRBJ1-4; V: TRBV3-1; D: -; DNA: TGTGCCAGCAGCCAAGAAAGTCAGGGGAAAACTAATGAAAAACTGTTTTTT; CDR3: CASSQESQGKTNEKLFF
size: -; J: TRBJ2-4; V: TRBV25-1; D: -; DNA: TGTGCCAGCAGTGAGAGGGGGATAGCCAAAAACATTCAGTACTTC; CDR3: CASSERGIAKNIQYF